This T cell receptor (beta chain) was identified in a study of T cells in women clearing cervical HPV infection. At the level of the study: With HLA typing for only a few women, HLA confounding remains possible.

The CDR3 extends over 13 amino acids. The V and J ends lost 7 bases and 3 bases, in that order; junction bases with no gene match: 5. The V gene's germline CDR1 is MNHEY and CDR2 SVGEGT. In the case of this clone: The antigen remains undetermined. The CDR3 end lies 3 residues beyond the end of the read and is filled in from the germline J gene.

Study observations and caveats: Repertoire richness, not evenness, was significantly elevated in CIN3+ cases versus controls.

MY09/MY11 PCR detected cervical HPV DNA; dot-blot assigned genotypes. TCRdb keeps only in-frame clones here, not all; method: immunoSEQ multiplex PCR. Its clone listing holds 44,000 or so clones. The chain joins TRBV6-2 or TRBV6-3 to TRBJ2-5; 7 bases map to TRBD2. The sequence derives from a woman aged 18-70 years with a cervical HPV16 infection that either progressed to CIN3+ or cleared (not recorded which). Sequenced input: blood buffy coat. CDR3 DNA (partial): TGTGCCAGCAAAAGTGGGGGGGAAGAGACC. Residues: CASKSGGEET. The complete CDR3 protein is CASKSGGEETQYF.